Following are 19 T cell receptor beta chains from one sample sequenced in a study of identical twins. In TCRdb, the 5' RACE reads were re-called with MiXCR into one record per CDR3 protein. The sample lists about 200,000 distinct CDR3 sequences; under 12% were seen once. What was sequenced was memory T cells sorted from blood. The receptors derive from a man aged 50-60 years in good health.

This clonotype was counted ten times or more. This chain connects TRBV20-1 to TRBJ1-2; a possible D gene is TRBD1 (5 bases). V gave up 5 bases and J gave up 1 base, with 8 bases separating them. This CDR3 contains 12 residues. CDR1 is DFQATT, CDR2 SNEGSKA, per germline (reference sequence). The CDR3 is CSAGQGNYGYTF. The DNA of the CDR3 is TGCAGTGCTGGGCAGGGTAACTATGGCTACACCTTC.

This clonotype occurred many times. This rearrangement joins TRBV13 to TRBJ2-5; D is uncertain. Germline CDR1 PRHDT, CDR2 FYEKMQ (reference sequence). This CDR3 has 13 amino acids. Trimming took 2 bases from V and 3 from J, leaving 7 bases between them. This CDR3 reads CASSLFWEETQYF. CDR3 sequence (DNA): TGTGCCAGCAGCTTATTCTGGGAAGAGACCCAGTACTTC.

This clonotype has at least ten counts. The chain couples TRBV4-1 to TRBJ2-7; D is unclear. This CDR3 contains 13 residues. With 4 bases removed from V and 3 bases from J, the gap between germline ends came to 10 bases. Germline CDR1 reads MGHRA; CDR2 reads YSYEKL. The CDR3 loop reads CASSRGQSYEQYF. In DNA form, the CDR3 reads TGCGCCAGCAGCCGGGGTCAAAGCTACGAGCAGTACTTC.

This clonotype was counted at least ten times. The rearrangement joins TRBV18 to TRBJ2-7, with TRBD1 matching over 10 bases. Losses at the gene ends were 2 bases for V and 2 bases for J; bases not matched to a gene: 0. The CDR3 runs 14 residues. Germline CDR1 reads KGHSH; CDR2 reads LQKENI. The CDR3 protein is CASSPGTGAYEQYF. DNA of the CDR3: TGTGCCAGCTCACCAGGGACAGGGGCCTACGAGCAGTACTTC.

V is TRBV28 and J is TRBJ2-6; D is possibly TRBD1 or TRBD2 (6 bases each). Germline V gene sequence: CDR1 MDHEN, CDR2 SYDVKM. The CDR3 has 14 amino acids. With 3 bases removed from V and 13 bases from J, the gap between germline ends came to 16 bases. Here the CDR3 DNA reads TGTGCCAGCAGTTTTGCCGCGAGGAGGGGGGTCCTGACTTTC. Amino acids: CASSFAARRGVLTF.

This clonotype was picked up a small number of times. CDR3 sequence reads: CATYSTTGGTEQYF. The CDR3 region has the DNA TGTGCCACCTACTCGACTACAGGGGGCACGGAGCAGTACTTC. V gene TRBV6-1 combines with J gene TRBJ2-7; 9 bases align to TRBD1. J was trimmed by 7 bases and V by 10 bases; bases with no gene match: 14. Germline V gene sequence: CDR1 MNHNS, CDR2 SASEGT. This CDR3 is built from 14 residues.

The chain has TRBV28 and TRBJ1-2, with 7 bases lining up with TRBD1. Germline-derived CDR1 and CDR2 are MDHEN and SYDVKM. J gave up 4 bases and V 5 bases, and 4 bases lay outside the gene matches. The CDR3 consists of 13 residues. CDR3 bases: TGTGCCAGCAGTCGGACAGGCTCCTATGGCTACACCTTC. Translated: CASSRTGSYGYTF.

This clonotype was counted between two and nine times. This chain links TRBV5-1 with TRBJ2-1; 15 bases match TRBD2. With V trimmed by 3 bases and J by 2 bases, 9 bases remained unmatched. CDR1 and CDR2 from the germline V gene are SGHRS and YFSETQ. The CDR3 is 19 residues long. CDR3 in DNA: TGCGCCAGCAGCTCAGGGACTAGCGGGAGGCCATCCACCTACAATGAGCAGTTCTTC. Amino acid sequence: CASSSGTSGRPSTYNEQFF.

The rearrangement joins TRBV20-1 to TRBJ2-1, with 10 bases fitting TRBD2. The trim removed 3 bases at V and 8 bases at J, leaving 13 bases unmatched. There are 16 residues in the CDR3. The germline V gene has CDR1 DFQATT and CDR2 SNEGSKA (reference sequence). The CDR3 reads CSASTTVVAGGDEQFF. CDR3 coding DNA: TGCAGTGCTAGCACTACCGTAGTAGCGGGAGGCGATGAGCAGTTCTTC.

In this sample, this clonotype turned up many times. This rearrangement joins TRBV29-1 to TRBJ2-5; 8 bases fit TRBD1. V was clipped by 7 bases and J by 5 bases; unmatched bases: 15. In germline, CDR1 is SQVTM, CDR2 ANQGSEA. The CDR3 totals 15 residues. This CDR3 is CSAEDRGQGPETQYF. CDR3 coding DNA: TGCAGCGCAGAAGACAGGGGCCAGGGCCCGGAGACCCAGTACTTC. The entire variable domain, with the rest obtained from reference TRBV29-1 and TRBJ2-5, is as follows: SAVISQKPSRDICQRGTSLTIQCQVDSQVTMMFWYRQQPGQSLTLIATANQGSEATYESGFVIDKFPISRPNLTFSTLTVSNMSPEDSSIYLCSAEDRGQGPETQYFGPGTRLLVL.

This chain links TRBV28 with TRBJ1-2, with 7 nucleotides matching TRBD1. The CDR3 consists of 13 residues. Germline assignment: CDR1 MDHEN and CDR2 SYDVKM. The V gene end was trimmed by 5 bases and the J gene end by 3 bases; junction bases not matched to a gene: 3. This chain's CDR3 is CASSQTGYYGYTF. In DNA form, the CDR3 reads TGTGCCAGCAGTCAGACAGGGTACTATGGCTACACCTTC.

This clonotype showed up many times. The CDR3 coding sequence is TGTGCCAGCAGCCAAGACAGGGGGTATGGAGCCAAAAACATTCAGTACTTC. It encodes CASSQDRGYGAKNIQYF. The V call is TRBV4-2, the J call TRBJ2-4; 7 nucleotides agree with TRBD1. Per the germline V gene, CDR1 is LGHNA and CDR2 is YNFKEQ. V dropped 0 bases and J dropped 0; count of bases not matched to a gene: 5. CDR3 length: 17 residues.

The CDR3 is CASSFSRTYEQYF. CDR3 nucleotide sequence: TGTGCCAGCAGCTTCTCCCGGACCTACGAGCAGTACTTC. The V gene is TRBV7-2, the J gene TRBJ2-7; D is uncertain. Trimming left V 3 bases short and J 2 bases short, with 8 bases between. The V gene's germline CDR1 is SGHTA and CDR2 FQGNSA. The CDR3 runs to 13 residues.

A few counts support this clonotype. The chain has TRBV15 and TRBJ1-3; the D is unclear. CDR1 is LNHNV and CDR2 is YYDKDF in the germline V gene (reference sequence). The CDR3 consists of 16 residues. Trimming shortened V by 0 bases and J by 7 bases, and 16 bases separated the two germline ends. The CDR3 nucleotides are TGTGCCACCAGCAGAGATATGCTGGGCAGTGGGAACACCATATATTTT. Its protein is CATSRDMLGSGNTIYF.

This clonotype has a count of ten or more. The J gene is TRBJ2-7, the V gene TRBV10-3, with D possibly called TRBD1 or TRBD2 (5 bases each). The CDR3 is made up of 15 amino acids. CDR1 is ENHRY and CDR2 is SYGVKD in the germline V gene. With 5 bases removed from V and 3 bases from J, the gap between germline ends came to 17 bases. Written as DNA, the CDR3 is TGTGCCATCAGTTGGGGTCTCCGGGACGGCTACGAGCAGTACTTC. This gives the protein CAISWGLRDGYEQYF.

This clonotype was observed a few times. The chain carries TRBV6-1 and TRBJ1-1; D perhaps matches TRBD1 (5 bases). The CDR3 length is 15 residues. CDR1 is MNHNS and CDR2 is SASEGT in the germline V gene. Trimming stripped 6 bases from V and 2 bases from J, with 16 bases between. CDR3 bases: TGTGCCAGCAGACCATTCGGGACTGGAAACACTGAAGCTTTCTTT. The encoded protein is CASRPFGTGNTEAFF.

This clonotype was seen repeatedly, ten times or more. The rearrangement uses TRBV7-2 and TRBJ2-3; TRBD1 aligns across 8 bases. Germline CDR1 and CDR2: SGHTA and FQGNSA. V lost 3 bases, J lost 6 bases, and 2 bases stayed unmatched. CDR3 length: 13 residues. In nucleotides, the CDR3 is TGTGCCAGCAGCTTTACAGGGGGGGATACGCAGTATTTT. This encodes CASSFTGGDTQYF. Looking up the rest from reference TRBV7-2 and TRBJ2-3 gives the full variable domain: GAGVSQSPSNKVTEKGKDVELRCDPISGHTALYWYRQSLGQGLEFLIYFQGNSAPDKSGLPSDRFSAERTGGSVSTLTIQRTQQEDSAVYLCASSFTGGDTQYFGPGTRLTVL.

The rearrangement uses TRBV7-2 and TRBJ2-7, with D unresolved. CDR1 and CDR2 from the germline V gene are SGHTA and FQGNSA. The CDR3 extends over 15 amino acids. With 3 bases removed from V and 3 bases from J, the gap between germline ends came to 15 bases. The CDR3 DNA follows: TGTGCCAGCAGCTTTACATCGAGTCCAGGCTACGAGCAGTACTTC. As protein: CASSFTSSPGYEQYF.

CDR3 protein: CASSPTSKANEQFF. DNA of the CDR3: TGTGCCAGCAGCCCCACGTCTAAGGCGAATGAGCAGTTCTTC. The chain uses TRBV11-3 and TRBJ2-1; D uncertain. The CDR3 is 14 residues long. Trimming removed 5 bases at V and 7 bases at J, with 15 bases between. CDR1 is SGHNT and CDR2 is YENEEA in the germline V gene.